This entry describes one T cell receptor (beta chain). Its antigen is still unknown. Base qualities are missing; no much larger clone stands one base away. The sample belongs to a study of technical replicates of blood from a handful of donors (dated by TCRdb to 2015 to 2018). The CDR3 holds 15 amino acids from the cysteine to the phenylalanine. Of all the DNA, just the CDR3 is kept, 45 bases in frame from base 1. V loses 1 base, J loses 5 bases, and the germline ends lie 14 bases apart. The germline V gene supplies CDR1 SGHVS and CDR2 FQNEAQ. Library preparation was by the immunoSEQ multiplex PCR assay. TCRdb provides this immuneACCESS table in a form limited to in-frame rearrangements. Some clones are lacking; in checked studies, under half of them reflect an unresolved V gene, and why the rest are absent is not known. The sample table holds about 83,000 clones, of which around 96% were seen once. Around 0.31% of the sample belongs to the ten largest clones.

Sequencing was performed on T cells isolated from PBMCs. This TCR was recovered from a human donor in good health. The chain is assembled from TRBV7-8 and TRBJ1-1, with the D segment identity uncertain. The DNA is TGTGCCAGCAGCTTAGGTAAAGGGCGAGGGACTGAAGCTTTCTTT. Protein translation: CASSLGKGRGTEAFF.